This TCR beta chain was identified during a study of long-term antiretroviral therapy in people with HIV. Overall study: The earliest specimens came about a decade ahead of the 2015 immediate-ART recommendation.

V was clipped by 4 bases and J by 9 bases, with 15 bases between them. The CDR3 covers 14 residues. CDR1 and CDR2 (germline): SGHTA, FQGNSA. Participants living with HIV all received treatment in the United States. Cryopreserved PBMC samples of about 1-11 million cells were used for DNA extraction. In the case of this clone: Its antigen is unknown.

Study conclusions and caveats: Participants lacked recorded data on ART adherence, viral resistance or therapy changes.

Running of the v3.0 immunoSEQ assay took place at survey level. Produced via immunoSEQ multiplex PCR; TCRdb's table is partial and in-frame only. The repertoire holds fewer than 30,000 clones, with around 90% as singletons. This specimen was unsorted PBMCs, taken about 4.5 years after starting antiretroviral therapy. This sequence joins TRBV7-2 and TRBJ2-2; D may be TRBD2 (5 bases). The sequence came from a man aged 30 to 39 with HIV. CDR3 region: CASSSGKRFRELFF. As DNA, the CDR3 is TGTGCCAGCAGCTCGGGAAAGCGGTTCAGGGAGCTGTTTTTT.